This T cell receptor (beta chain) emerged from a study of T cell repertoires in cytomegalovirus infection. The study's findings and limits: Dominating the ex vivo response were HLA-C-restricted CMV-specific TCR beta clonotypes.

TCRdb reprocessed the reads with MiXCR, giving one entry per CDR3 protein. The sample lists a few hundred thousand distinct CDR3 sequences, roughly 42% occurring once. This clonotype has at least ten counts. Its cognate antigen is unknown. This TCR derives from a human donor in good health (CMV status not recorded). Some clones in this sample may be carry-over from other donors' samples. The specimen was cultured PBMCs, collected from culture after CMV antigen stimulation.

The CDR3 region is CASSYTGTYNSPLHF. DNA of the CDR3: TGTGCCAGCAGCTATACAGGGACCTATAATTCACCCCTCCACTTT. The V call is TRBV7-2, the J call TRBJ1-6; weak D call: TRBD1 (6 bases). The CDR3 is 15 residues long. V was trimmed by 4 bases and J by 2 bases, leaving 9 bases between them. CDR1 and CDR2 (germline): SGHTA, FQGNSA.